This TCR beta chain was retrieved from a study of T-cell reconstitution after alpha-beta-depleted transplantation in children (dated by TCRdb to between 2015 and 2016). Regarding the research as a whole: T-cell immune reconstitution after TCRalphabeta/CD19-depleted allogeneic hematopoietic cell transplantation in children was quantitatively tracked in the study by means of TCR repertoire profiling.

Notes on this clonotype: No cognate antigen has been identified for it. Per-base qualities were not stored, and no clone one base away is much larger.

Per the publication, the treatment or condition label means: allogeneic hematopoietic cell transplantation with graft depleted of TCRalphabeta T cells and CD19 B cells. The children who served as transplant recipients had been given grafts of TCRalphabeta/CD19-depleted allogeneic hematopoietic cells. The library was made by PCR. The instrument given in TCRdb is Illumina HiSeq 2500. TCR libraries were prepared with molecular barcoding, using unique molecular identifiers to normalize TCRbeta repertoire quantification. TCRdb trimmed the raw reads at Q25, called clones with MiXCR and kept productive beta chains. A single entry per CDR3 protein holds the most common genes and DNA from its merged rows. Recorded for this sample are approximately 430,000 distinct CDR3 sequences; 15% to 20% of them occurred a single time. The ten most abundant clones make up roughly 27% of the sample. Here is what the overall study found, with its caveats: The frequencies of hyperexpanded clones fell over the following months, and after one year, T-cell counts and TCRbeta diversity were mostly attributed to newly produced T cells. Apparently early alphabetaT-cell count recovery about two months after transplant reportedly relied on only several hundred rapidly expanded clones derived from non-depleted graft cells. The high TCRbeta diversity at day 60 in some patients was ascribed to recipient T cells and intrathymic progenitors that had survived conditioning.

The CDR3 goes from the cysteine to the phenylalanine over 16 residues. Only the CDR3 DNA is retained, 48 bases long and in frame from the first base. The germline V gene supplies CDR1 SNHLY and CDR2 FYNNEI. Unmatched junction bases come to 9, with V trimmed by 3 bases and J by 7 bases. This specimen consisted of PBMCs, mostly from graft donor cells, obtained 360 days after TCRalphabeta/CD19-depleted stem cell transplant. The V and J genes are TRBV2 and TRBJ2-1; a stretch of 10 junction bases matches TRBD2. The clonotype comes from a boy less than two years old who had a stem cell transplant for Wiskott-Aldrich syndrome, so the T cells may come from the graft donor. The sequenced DNA is TGTGCCAGCAGTGAGGGTGGGCTAGCGGGAGTTAATGAGCAGTTCTTC. This is translated as CASSEGGLAGVNEQFF.